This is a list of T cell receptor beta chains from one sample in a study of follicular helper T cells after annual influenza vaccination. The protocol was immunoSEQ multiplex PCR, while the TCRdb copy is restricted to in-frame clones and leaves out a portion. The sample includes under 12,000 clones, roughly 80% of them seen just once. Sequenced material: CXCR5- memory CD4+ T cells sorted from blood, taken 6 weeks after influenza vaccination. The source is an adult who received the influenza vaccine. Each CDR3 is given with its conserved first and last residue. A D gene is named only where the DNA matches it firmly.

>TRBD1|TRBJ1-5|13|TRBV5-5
CASSWDRVQPQHF
TGTGCCAGCAGCTGGGACAGGGTACAGCCCCAGCATTTT
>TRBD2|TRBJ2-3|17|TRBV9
CASSESAGTSLADTQYF
TGTGCCAGCAGCGAGTCAGCAGGGACTAGTTTGGCAGATACGCAGTATTTT
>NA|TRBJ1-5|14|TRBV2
CASTELGEGQPQHF
TGTGCCAGCACTGAACTAGGGGAAGGACAGCCCCAGCATTTT
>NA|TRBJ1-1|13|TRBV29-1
CSVPREGGRGAFF
TGCAGCGTCCCCCGGGAGGGCGGACGTGGAGCTTTCTTT
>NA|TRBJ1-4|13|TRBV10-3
CATRHATNEKLFF
TGTGCCACCCGACATGCAACTAATGAAAAACTGTTTTTT
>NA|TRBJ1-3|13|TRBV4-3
CASSQGRGNTIYF
TGCGCCAGCAGCCAGGGACGTGGAAACACCATATATTTT
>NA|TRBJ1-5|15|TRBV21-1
CARPRVRNSNQPQHF
TGTGCCAGACCAAGGGTGAGGAATAGCAATCAGCCCCAGCATTTT
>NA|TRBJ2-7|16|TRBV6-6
CASSTHSGDSSYEQYF
TGTGCCAGCAGCACACATAGCGGCGATAGCTCCTACGAGCAGTACTTC
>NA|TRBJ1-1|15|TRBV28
CASSSGGQSGTEAFF
TGTGCCAGCAGTTCTGGAGGGCAGTCGGGCACTGAAGCTTTCTTT
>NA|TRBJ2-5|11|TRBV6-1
CASSESDLGNF
TGTGCCAGCAGTGAGTCCGACCTCGGGAACTTC
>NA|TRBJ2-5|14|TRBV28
CASSTGQFQETQYF
TGTGCCAGCAGCACAGGACAGTTCCAAGAGACCCAGTACTTC